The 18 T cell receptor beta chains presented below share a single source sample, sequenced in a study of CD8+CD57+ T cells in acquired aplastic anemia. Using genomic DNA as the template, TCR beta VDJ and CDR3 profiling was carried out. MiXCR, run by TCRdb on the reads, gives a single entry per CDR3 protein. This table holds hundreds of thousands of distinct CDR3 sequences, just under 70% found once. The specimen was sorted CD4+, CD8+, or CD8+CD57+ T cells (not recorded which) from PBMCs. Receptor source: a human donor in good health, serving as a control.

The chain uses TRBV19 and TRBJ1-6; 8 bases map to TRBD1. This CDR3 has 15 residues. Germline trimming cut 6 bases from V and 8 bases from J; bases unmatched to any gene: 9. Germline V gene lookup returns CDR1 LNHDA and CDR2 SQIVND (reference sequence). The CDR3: CASRNGQGYDSPLHF. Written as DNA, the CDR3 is TGTGCCAGTAGGAACGGACAGGGTTACGATTCACCCCTCCACTTT.

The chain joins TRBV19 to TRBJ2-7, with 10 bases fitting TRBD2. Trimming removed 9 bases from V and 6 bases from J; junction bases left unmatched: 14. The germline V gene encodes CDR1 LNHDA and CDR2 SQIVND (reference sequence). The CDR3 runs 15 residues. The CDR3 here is CASSLRLAGAREQYF. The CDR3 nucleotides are TGTGCCAGCAGCTTAAGGCTAGCGGGGGCCCGCGAGCAGTACTTC.

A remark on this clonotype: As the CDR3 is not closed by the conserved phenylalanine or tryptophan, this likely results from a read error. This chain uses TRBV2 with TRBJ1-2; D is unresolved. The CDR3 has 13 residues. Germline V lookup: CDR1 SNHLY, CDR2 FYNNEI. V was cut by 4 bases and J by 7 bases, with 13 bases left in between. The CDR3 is CASSVTREVGYTL. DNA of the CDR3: TGTGCCAGCAGTGTAACTAGGGAAGTTGGCTACACCCTC.

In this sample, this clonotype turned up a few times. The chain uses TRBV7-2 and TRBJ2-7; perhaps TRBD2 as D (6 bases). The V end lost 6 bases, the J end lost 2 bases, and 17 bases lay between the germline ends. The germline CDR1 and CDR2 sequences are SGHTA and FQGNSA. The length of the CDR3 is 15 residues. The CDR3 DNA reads TGTGCCAGCAGGGACGGGGGAGAGACCACCTACGAGCAGTACTTC. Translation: CASRDGGETTYEQYF.

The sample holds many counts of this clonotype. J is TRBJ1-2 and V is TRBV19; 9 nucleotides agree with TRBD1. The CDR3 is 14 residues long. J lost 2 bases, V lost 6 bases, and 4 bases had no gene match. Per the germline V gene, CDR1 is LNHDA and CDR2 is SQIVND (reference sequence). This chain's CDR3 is CASRGQGSNYGYTF. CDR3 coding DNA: TGTGCCAGTAGGGGACAGGGTAGCAACTATGGCTACACCTTC.

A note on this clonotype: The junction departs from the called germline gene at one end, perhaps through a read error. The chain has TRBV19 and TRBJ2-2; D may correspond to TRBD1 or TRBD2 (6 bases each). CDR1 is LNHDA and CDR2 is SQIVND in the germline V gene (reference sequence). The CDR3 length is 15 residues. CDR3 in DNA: TGTGCCAGTAGTCGACAGGACCTCAACACCGGGGGGCTGTTTTTT. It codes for CASSRQDLNTGGLFF.

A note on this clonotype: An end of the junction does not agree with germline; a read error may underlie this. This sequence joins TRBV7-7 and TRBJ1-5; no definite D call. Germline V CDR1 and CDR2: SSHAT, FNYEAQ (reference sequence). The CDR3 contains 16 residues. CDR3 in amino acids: CASISENWGSNQPQHF. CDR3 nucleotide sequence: TGTGCTAGCATCAGTGAAAATTGGGGTAGTAATCAGCCCCAGCATTTT.

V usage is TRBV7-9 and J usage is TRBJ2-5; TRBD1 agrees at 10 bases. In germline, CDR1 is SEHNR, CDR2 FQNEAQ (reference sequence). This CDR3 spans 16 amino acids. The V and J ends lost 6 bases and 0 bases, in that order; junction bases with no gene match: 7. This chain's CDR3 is CASRQRTGGNQETQYF. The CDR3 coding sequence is TGTGCCAGCAGGCAACGGACAGGGGGGAACCAAGAGACCCAGTACTTC.

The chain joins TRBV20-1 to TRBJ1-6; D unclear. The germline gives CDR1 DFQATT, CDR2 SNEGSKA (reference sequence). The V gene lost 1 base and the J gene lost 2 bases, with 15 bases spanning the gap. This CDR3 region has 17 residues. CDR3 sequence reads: CSARVPAGLAYNSPLHF. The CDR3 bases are TGCAGTGCTAGAGTGCCGGCCGGACTAGCCTATAATTCACCCCTCCACTTT.

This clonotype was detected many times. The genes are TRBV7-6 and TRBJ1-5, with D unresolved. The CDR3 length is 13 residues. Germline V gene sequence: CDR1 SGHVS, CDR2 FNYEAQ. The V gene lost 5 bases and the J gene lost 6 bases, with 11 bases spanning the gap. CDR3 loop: CASSPPGVQPQHF. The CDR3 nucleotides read TGTGCCAGCAGCCCGCCCGGGGTTCAGCCCCAGCATTTT.

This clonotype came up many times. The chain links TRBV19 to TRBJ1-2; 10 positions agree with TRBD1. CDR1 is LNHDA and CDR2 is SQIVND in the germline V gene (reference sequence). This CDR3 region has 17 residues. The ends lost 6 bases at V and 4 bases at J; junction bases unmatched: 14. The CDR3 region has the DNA TGTGCCAGTAGCACGGACAGGGGGTTCGTCCCCCTCTATGGCTACACCTTC. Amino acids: CASSTDRGFVPLYGYTF.

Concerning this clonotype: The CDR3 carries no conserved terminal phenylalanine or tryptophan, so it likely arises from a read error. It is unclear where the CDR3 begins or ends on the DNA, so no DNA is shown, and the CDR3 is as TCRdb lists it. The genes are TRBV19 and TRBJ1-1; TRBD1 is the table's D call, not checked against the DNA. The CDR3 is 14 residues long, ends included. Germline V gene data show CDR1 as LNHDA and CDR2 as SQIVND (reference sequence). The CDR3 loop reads CASSRTGVRPDALV.

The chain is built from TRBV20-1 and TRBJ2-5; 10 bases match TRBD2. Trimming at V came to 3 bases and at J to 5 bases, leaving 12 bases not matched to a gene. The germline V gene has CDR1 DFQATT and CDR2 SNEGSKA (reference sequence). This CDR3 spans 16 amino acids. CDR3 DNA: TGCAGTGCTAGTCTCCAGCGGGGGGGGATCGGGGAGACCCAGTACTTC. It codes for CSASLQRGGIGETQYF.

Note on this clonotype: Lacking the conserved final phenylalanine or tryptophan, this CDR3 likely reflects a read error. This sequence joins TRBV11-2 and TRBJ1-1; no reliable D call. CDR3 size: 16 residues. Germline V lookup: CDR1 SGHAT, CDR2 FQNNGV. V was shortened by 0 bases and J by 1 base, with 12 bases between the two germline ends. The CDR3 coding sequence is TGTGCCAGCAGCTTAGAGTTGAGGCGACGGAACACTGAAGCTTTCTCT. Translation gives CASSLELRRRNTEAFS.

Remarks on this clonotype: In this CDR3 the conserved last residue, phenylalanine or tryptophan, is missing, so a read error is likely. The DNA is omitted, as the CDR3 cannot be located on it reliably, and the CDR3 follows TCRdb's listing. CDR3: CASSVASHYGY. This chain uses TRBV7-2 with TRBJ2-5. The CDR3 comprises 11 residues, both ends counted. Germline CDR1 reads SGHTA; CDR2 reads FQGNSA.

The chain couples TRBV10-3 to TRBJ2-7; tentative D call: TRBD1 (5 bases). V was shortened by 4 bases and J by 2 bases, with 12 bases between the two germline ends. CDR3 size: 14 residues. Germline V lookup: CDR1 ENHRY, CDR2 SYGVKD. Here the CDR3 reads CAISADIMAYEQYF. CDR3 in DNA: TGTGCCATCAGTGCGGACATCATGGCCTACGAGCAGTACTTC.

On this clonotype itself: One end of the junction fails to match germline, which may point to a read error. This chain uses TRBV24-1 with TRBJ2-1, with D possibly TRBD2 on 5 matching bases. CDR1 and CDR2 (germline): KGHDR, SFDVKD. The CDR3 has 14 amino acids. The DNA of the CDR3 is TGTGCCACCAGTTCGGCTAGCAACTATAATGACCACTTCTTT. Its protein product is CATSSASNYNDHFF.

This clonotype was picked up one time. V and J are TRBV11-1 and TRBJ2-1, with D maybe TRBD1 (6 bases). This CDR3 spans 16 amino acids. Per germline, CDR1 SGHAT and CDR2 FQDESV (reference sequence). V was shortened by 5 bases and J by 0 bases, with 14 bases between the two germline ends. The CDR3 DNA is TGTGCCAGCAGCCGAGGACAGTCTAGCTCCTACAATGAGCAGTTCTTC. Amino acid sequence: CASSRGQSSSYNEQFF.